What follows are 5 T cell receptor beta chains derived from one specimen sequenced in a study of siplizumab effects on memory and regulatory T cells. Clones were sequenced by immunoSEQ multiplex PCR, and TCRdb holds only the in-frame ones, with some missing. The table lists 100,000 or so clones, 92% of them singletons, with approximately 12% in the top ten. The sequenced sample was non-Treg CD4+ T cells sorted from blood. These receptor sequences come from a human donor in good health.

The rearrangement links TRBV11-2 to TRBJ1-2; 7 bases are shared with TRBD1. V was clipped by 5 bases and J by 2 bases; unmatched bases: 2. Per the germline V gene, CDR1 is SGHAT and CDR2 is FQNNGV. The CDR3 is 13 residues long. Here the CDR3 reads CASSTTGNYGYTF. In DNA form, the CDR3 reads TGTGCCAGCAGCACGACAGGGAACTATGGCTACACCTTC. Filled out from reference TRBV11-2 and TRBJ1-2, the complete variable domain reads EAGVAQSPRYKIIEKRQSVAFWCNPISGHATLYWYQQILGQGPKLLIQFQNNGVVDDSQLPKDRFSAERLKGVDSTLKIQPAKLEDSAVYLCASSTTGNYGYTFGSGTRLTVV.

The V call is TRBV6-1, the J call TRBJ1-5; D unclear. V shed 3 bases and J shed 0 bases, with 9 bases lying between them. Germline V gene lookup returns CDR1 MNHNS and CDR2 SASEGT. CDR3 length equals 15 residues. The chain's CDR3 is CASSDWEYSNQPQHF. CDR3 in DNA: TGTGCCAGCAGTGATTGGGAGTATAGCAATCAGCCCCAGCATTTT.

CDR3 DNA: TGCAGCGTCGATCTAAGCCCTAGGGACTACAATGAGCAGTTCTTC. Translating gives CSVDLSPRDYNEQFF. V usage is TRBV29-1 and J usage is TRBJ2-1; D not resolved. The V and J ends lost 6 bases and 3 bases respectively, with 18 bases between them. The CDR3 covers 15 residues. Germline-derived CDR1 and CDR2 are SQVTM and ANQGSEA.

The genes are TRBV28 and TRBJ2-2; tentative D call: TRBD2 (5 bases). Looked up from germline, CDR1 is MDHEN and CDR2 is SYDVKM. V shed 1 base and J shed 4 bases, with 10 bases lying between them. CDR3 length equals 15 residues. CDR3 region: CASSLSGKITGELFF. CDR3 in DNA: TGTGCCAGCAGTTTATCGGGGAAAATCACCGGGGAGCTGTTTTTT.

The chain joins TRBV29-1 to TRBJ1-3; D possibly corresponds to TRBD1 (5 bases). V lost 0 bases and J lost 14, with 11 bases in between. The CDR3 has 11 amino acids. Germline V gene sequence: CDR1 SQVTM, CDR2 ANQGSEA. The CDR3 coding sequence is TGCAGCGTTGAAGATCCCGGGGGATTATATTTT. Translation: CSVEDPGGLYF.